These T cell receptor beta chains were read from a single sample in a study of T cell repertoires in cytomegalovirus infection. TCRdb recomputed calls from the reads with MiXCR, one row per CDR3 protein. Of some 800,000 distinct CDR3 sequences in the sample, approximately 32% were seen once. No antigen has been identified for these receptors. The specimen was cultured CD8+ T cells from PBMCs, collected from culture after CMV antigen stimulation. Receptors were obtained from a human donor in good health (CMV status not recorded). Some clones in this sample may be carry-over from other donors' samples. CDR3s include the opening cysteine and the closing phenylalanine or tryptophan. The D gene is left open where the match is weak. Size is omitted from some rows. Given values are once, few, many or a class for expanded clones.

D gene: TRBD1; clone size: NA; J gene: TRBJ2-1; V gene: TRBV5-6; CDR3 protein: CASSSRQGTPSIYNEQFF; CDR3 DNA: TGTGCCAGCAGCTCACGACAGGGCACCCCATCTATCTACAATGAGCAGTTCTTC
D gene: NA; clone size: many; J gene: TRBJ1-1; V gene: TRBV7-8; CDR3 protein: CASSLRGTEAFF; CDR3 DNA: TGTGCCAGCAGCCTCAGGGGAACTGAAGCTTTCTTT
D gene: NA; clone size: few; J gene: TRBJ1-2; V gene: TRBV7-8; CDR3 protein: CASSLDAGRLIYGYTF; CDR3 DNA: TGTGCCAGCAGCTTAGACGCGGGACGGCTTATCTATGGCTACACCTTC
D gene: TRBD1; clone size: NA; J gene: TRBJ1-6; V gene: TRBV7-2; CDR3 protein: CASSFFRGYRGSIGISPLHF; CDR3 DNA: TGTGCCAGCAGCTTTTTCCGGGGCTACAGGGGCTCAATCGGAATTTCACCCCTCCACTTT
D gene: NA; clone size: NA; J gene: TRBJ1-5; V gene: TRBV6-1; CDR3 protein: CASSDTGYSNQPQHF; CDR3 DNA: TGTGCCAGCAGTGACACTGGTTATAGCAATCAGCCCCAGCATTTT
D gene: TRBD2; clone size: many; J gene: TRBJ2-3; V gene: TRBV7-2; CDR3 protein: CASFSGVSTDTQYF; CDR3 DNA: TGTGCCAGCTTCAGCGGGGTTAGCACAGATACGCAGTATTTT
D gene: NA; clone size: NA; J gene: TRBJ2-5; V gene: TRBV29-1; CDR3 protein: CSVEDPGSWETQYF; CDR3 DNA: TGCAGCGTTGAAGATCCGGGGAGCTGGGAGACCCAGTACTTC
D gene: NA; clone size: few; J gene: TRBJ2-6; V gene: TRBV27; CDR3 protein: CASSLSNGANVLTF; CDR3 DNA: TGTGCCAGCAGTTTATCGAATGGGGCCAACGTCCTGACTTTC
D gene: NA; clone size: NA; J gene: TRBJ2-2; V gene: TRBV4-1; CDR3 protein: CASSQHRVGELFF; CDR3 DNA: TGCGCCAGCAGCCAACACCGGGTCGGGGAGCTGTTTTTT
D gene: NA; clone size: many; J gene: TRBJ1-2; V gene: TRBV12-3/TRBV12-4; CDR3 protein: CASSGGAFGVGGYTF; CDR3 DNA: TGTGCCAGCAGTGGAGGGGCTTTCGGGGTAGGGGGCTACACCTTC
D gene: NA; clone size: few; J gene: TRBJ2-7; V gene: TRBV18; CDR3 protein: CASSPKRGPYEQYF; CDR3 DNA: TGTGCCAGCTCACCAAAACGAGGGCCCTACGAGCAGTACTTC
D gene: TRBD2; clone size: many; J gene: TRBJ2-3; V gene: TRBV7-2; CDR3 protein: CASRRSLAGVTDTQYF; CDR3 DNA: TGTGCCAGCAGGAGGTCACTAGCGGGGGTCACAGATACGCAGTATTTT
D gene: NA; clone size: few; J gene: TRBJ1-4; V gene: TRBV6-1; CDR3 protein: CASSSLGREEKKLFF; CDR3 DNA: TGTGCCAGCAGTAGCCTGGGGAGGGAAGAAAAAAAACTGTTTTTT
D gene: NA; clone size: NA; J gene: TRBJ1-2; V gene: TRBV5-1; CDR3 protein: CASFGQGGNHYGYTF; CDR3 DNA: TGCGCCAGCTTCGGTCAGGGAGGGAACCACTATGGCTACACCTTC
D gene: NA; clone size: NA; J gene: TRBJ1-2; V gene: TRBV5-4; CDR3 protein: CATVGGVGIGYTF; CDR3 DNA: TGTGCTACAGTCGGGGGTGTGGGGATTGGCTACACCTTC
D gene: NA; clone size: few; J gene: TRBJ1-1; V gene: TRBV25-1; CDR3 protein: CASRGMGDMNTEAFF; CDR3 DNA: TGTGCCAGCAGGGGCATGGGCGACATGAACACTGAAGCTTTCTTT
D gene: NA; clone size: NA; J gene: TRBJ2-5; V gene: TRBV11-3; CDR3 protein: CASSPYAGPQETQYF; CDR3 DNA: TGTGCCAGCAGTCCCTATGCGGGCCCTCAAGAGACCCAGTACTTC
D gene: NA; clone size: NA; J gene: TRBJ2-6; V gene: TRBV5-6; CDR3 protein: CASSKLVSGANVLTF; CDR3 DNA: TGTGCCAGCAGCAAACTCGTATCTGGGGCCAACGTCCTGACTTTC
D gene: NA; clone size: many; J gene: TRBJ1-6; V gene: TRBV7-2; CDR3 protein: CASSLGVRGGKSPLHF; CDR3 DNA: TGTGCCAGCAGCTTAGGTGTGAGGGGCGGCAAATCACCCCTCCACTTT
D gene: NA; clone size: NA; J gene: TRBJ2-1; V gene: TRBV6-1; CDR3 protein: CASSDYSTYEQFF; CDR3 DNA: TGTGCCAGCAGTGATTACTCTACCTATGAGCAGTTCTTC
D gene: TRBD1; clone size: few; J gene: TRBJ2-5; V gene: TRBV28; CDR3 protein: CASSLRDRYTHQETQYF; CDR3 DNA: TGTGCCAGCAGTTTAAGGGACAGGTATACTCACCAAGAGACCCAGTACTTC
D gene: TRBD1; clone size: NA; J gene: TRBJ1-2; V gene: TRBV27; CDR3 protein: CAARSGTGDFMNYGYTF; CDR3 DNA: TGTGCCGCAAGATCCGGGACAGGGGACTTCATGAACTATGGCTACACCTTC
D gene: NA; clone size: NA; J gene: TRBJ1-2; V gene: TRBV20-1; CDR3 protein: CSARDNRDGYGYTF; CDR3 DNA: TGCAGTGCTAGAGATAACAGGGATGGCTATGGCTACACCTTC
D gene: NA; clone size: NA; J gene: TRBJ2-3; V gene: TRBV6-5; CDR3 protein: CASRSGQNTDTQYF; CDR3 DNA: TGTGCCAGCAGGTCCGGACAGAACACAGATACGCAGTATTTT